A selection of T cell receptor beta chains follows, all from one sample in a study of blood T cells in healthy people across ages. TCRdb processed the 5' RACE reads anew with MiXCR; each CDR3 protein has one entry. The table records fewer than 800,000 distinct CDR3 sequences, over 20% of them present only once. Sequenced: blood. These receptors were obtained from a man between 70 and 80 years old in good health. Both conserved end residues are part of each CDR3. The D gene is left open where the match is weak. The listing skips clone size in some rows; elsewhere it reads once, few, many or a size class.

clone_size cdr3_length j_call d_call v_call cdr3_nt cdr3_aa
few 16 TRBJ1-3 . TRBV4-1 TGCGCCAGCAGCCAAGATCAAAGGACCTCTGGAAACACCATATATTTT CASSQDQRTSGNTIYF
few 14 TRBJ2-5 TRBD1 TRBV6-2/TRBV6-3 TGTGCCAGCAGTTACACGGACAGGGAAGAGACCCAGTACTTC CASSYTDREETQYF
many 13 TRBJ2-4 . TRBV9 TGTGCCAGCAGCGTACTGGGGGGAAACATTCAGTACTTC CASSVLGGNIQYF
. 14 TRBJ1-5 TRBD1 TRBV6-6 TGTGCCAGCAAAGGGACAGGCGGAAATCAGCCCCAGCATTTT CASKGTGGNQPQHF
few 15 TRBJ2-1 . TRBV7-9 TGTGCCAGCGCCAGGGGGGCGCTAGTAAGCAATGAGCAGTTCTTC CASARGALVSNEQFF
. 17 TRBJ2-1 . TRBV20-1 TGCAGTGCTAGGCGGGGAGGGGCGGGGACAAGAGGAAATGAGCAGTTCTTC CSARRGGAGTRGNEQFF
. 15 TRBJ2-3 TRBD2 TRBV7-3 TGTGCCAGCAGCACTAGCGGAGCAAGCACAGATACGCAGTATTTT CASSTSGASTDTQYF
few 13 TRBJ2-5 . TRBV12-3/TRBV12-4 TGTGCCAGCAACACACTAGGTCAAGAGACCCAGTACTTC CASNTLGQETQYF
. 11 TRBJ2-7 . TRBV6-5 TGTGCCGGCACCAGGGACTACGAGCAGTACTTC CAGTRDYEQYF
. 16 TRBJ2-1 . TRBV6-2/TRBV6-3 TGTGCCAGCAGTTACCGCGGGCCCACATTCCAGTTGGAGCAGTTCTTC CASSYRGPTFQLEQFF
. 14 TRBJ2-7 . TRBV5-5 TGTGCCAGCAGCTTGGCAAGACAGACACACGAGCAGTACTTC CASSLARQTHEQYF
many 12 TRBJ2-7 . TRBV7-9 TGTGCCAGCAGCAGAACAGGCTACGAGCAGTACTTC CASSRTGYEQYF
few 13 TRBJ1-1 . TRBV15 TGTGCCCCCGAACAGGGTTTGTCCACTGAAGCTTTCTTT CAPEQGLSTEAFF
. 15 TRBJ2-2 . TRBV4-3 TGCGCCACCAGCAGACTGACTAGTGGGCCCGGGGAGCTGTTTTTT CATSRLTSGPGELFF
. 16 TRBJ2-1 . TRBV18 TGTGCCAGCTCACGAATAGGCACTAATTCTGGGGAGGAGCAGTTCTTC CASSRIGTNSGEEQFF
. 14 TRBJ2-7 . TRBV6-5 TGTGCCAGCAGTTACCAGAACCCGGAGGGCGAGCAGTACTTC CASSYQNPEGEQYF
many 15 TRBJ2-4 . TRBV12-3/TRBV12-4 TGTGCCAGCAGTTTAGGGTGGTCATCCAAAAACATTCAGTACTTC CASSLGWSSKNIQYF
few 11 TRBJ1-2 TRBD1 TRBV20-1 TGCAGTGCTGAGGGGGCTCTTGGCTACACCTTC CSAEGALGYTF
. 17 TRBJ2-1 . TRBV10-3 TGTGCCATCAGTCACCCACGCGGGGGGACAGCCTACAATGAGCAGTTCTTC CAISHPRGGTAYNEQFF
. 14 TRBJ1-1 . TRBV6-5 TGTGCCAGTCAAAACAGGAGGCGAAAGCTAGAAGCTTTCTTT CASQNRRRKLEAFF
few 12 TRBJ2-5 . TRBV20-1 TGCAGTGCCCCCGGTGGGAGGGAGACCCAGTACTTC CSAPGGRETQYF
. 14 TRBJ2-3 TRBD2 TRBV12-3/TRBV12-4 TGTGCCAGCGGCCTAGCGGAGAGCGCAGATACGCAGTATTTT CASGLAESADTQYF
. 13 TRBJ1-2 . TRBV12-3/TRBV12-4 TGTGCCAGCAGTTTATTGGGGGCACGAGGCTACACCTTC CASSLLGARGYTF
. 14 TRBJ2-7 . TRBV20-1 TGCAGTGCTAGTCGACCACAGGGCCGGAACGGGCAGTACTTC CSASRPQGRNGQYF
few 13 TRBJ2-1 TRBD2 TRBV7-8 TGTGCCAGCAGCCCCGGGACTAGTGTTGAGCAGTTCTTC CASSPGTSVEQFF
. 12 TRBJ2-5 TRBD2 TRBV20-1 TGCAGTGCTAGGCCGGGAGGGGAGACCCAGTACTTC CSARPGGETQYF